These T cell receptor beta chains were read from a single sample in a study of CD8 T cells in Susac syndrome. TCRdb independently ran MiXCR on the immunoSEQ multiplex PCR reads; one entry per CDR3 protein. The top ten hold 0.093% of the sample, which has about 200,000 distinct CDR3 sequences, approximately 94% seen once. Sequenced: CD4+ T cells from PBMCs. These receptors were collected from a human donor with multiple sclerosis. Both conserved end residues are part of each CDR3.

V gene: TRBV12-3/TRBV12-4; J gene: TRBJ1-5; CDR3 protein: CASSLGGGLGQPQHF
V gene: TRBV12-3/TRBV12-4; J gene: TRBJ1-6; CDR3 protein: CASSPERNSPLHF
V gene: TRBV5-1; J gene: TRBJ2-3; CDR3 protein: CASSLAGQGGTDTQYF
V gene: TRBV28; J gene: TRBJ2-5; CDR3 protein: CASSASGTAGETQYF
V gene: TRBV11-3; J gene: TRBJ1-3; CDR3 protein: CASSHGDSGNTIYF
V gene: TRBV5-1; J gene: TRBJ2-7; CDR3 protein: CASSGQGASPEQYF
V gene: TRBV30; J gene: TRBJ1-5; CDR3 protein: CAWSWGHSSNQPQHF
V gene: TRBV19; J gene: TRBJ1-5; CDR3 protein: CASTGRTGHNQPQHF
V gene: TRBV10-3; J gene: TRBJ2-7; CDR3 protein: CAIRPGQGAHEQYF
V gene: TRBV30; J gene: TRBJ1-2; CDR3 protein: CAWSQHVDGYTF
V gene: TRBV20-1; J gene: TRBJ2-5; CDR3 protein: CSANFRDQETQYF
V gene: TRBV12-3/TRBV12-4; J gene: TRBJ2-7; CDR3 protein: CASSDRELGSYEQYF
V gene: TRBV19; J gene: TRBJ1-2; CDR3 protein: CASSRAGTGDNGYTF
V gene: TRBV7-8; J gene: TRBJ1-5; CDR3 protein: CASQVGVSNQPQHF
V gene: TRBV5-6; J gene: TRBJ1-2; CDR3 protein: CASSLRGPSGYTF
V gene: TRBV20-1; J gene: TRBJ2-5; CDR3 protein: CSARDKGGGLQETQYF
V gene: TRBV27; J gene: TRBJ1-1; CDR3 protein: CASSLTRGQKNTEAFF
V gene: TRBV27; J gene: TRBJ1-5; CDR3 protein: CASSFAGANQPQHF
V gene: TRBV7-6; J gene: TRBJ2-7; CDR3 protein: CASSPMGGSHYEQYF
V gene: TRBV24-1; J gene: TRBJ2-3; CDR3 protein: CATSDRTSGDRTDTQYF
V gene: TRBV12-3/TRBV12-4; J gene: TRBJ1-1; CDR3 protein: CASRSEEGTEAFF
V gene: TRBV20-1; J gene: TRBJ1-1; CDR3 protein: CSARDFGGARTEAFF
V gene: TRBV6-1; J gene: TRBJ2-1; CDR3 protein: CASSTVMRGHIGNEQFF
V gene: TRBV6-1; J gene: TRBJ1-1; CDR3 protein: CASSEWRNTEAFF
V gene: TRBV3-1; J gene: TRBJ1-2; CDR3 protein: CASSQQPTGRYGYTF
V gene: TRBV25-1; J gene: TRBJ2-1; CDR3 protein: CASSARSDNEQFF
V gene: TRBV9; J gene: TRBJ2-3; CDR3 protein: CASSVEPTTDTQYF
V gene: TRBV6-6; J gene: TRBJ2-3; CDR3 protein: CASRPTGLLWTTQYF
V gene: TRBV6-5; J gene: TRBJ2-5; CDR3 protein: CASKRTLQETQYF
V gene: TRBV11-2; J gene: TRBJ2-3; CDR3 protein: CASSSGTGIDRDTDTQYF
V gene: TRBV30; J gene: TRBJ2-6; CDR3 protein: CAAGANVLTF
V gene: TRBV7-9; J gene: TRBJ2-7; CDR3 protein: CASSLQQGTYEQYF
V gene: TRBV9; J gene: TRBJ2-2; CDR3 protein: CASSAHRGAAGELFF
V gene: TRBV20-1; J gene: TRBJ2-7; CDR3 protein: CSALQGLGSYEQYF
V gene: TRBV20-1; J gene: TRBJ2-3; CDR3 protein: CSAREWGLRGENTQYF